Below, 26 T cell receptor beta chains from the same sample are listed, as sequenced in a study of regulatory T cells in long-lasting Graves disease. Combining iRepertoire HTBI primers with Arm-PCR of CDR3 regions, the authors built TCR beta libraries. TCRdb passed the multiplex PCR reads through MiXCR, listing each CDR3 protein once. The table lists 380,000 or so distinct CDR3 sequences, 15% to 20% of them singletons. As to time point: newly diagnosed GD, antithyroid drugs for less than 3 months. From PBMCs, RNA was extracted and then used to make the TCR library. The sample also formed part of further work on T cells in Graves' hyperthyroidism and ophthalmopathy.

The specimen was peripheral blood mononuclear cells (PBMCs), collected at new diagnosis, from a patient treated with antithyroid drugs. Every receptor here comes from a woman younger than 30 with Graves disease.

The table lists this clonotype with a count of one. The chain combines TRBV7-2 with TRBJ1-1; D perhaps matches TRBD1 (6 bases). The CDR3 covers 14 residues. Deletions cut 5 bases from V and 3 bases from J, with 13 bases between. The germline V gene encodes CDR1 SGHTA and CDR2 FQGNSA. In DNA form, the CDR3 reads TGTGCCAGCAGCCAGGACAGTTTGGACACTGAAGCTTTCTTT. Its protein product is CASSQDSLDTEAFF.

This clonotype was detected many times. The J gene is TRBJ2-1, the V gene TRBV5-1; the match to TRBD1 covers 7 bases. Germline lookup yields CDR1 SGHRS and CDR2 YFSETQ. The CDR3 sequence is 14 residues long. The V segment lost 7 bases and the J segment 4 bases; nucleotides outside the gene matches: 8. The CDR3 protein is CASGPGQTYNEQFF. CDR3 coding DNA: TGCGCCAGCGGTCCGGGACAGACATACAATGAGCAGTTCTTC.

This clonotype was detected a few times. As DNA, the CDR3 is TGTGCCAGCAGCGAGGGACGCGGACTAGCGGGAGTTCTAGAGACCCAGTACTTC. As protein: CASSEGRGLAGVLETQYF. The genes are TRBV11-3 and TRBJ2-5; 13 bases are shared with TRBD2. The length of the CDR3 is 18 residues. V lost 5 bases, J lost 4 bases, and 13 bases stayed unmatched. Germline V gives CDR1 SGHNT, CDR2 YENEEA.

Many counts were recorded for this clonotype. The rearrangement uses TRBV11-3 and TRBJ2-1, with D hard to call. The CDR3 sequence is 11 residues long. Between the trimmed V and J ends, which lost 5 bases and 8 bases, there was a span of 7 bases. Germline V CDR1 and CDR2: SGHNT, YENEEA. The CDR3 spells CASSGPHEQFF. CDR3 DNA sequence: TGTGCCAGCAGCGGCCCACATGAGCAGTTCTTC. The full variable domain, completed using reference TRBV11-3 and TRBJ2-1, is EAGVVQSPRYKIIEKKQPVAFWCNPISGHNTLYWYLQNLGQGPELLIRYENEEAVDDSQLPKDRFSAERLKGVDSTLKIQPAELGDSAVYLCASSGPHEQFFGPGTRLTVL.

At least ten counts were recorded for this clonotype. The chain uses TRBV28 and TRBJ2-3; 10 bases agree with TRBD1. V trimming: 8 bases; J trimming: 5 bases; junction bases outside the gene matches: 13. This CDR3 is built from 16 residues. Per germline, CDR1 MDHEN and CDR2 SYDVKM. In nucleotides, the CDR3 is TGTGCCAGCGGTGGGGCCGGGACAGGGGTGAAAGATACGCAGTATTTT. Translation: CASGGAGTGVKDTQYF. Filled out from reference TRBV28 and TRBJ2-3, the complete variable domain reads DVKVTQSSRYLVKRTGEKVFLECVQDMDHENMFWYRQDPGLGLRLIYFSYDVKMKEKGDIPEGYSVSREKKERFSLILESASTNQTSMYLCASGGAGTGVKDTQYFGPGTRLTVL.

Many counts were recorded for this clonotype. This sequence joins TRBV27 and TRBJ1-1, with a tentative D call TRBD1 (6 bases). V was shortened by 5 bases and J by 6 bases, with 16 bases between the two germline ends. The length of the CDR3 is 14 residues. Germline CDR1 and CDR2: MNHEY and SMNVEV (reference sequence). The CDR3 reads CASSTHDRGPEAFF. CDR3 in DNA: TGTGCCAGCAGTACACACGACCGGGGGCCTGAAGCTTTCTTT.

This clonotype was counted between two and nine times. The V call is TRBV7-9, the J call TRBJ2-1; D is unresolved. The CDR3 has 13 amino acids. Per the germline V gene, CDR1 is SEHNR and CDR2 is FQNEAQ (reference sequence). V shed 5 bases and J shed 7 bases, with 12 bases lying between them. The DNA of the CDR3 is TGTGCCAGCAGCCCCCCAGCGAGGAATGAGCAGTTCTTC. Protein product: CASSPPARNEQFF.

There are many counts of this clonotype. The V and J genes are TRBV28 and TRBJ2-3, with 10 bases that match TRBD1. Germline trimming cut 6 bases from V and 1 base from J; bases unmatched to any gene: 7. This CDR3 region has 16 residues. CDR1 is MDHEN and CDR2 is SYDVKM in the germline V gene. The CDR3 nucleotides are TGTGCCAGCAGATCTGGGGGGACAGGGGGCACAGATACGCAGTATTTT. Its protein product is CASRSGGTGGTDTQYF.

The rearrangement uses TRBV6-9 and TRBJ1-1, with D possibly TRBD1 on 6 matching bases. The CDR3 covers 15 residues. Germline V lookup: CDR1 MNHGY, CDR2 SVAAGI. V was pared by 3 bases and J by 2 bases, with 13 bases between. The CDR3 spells CASSYGGQRNTEAFF. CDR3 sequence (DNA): TGTGCCAGCAGTTACGGCGGACAGAGAAACACTGAAGCTTTCTTT.

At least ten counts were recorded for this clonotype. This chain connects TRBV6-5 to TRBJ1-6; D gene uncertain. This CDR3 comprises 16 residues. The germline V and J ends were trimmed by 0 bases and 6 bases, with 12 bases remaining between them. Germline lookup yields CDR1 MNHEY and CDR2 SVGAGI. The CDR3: CASSYSPLPTNSPLHF. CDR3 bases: TGTGCCAGCAGTTACTCACCTCTCCCCACTAATTCACCCCTCCACTTT.

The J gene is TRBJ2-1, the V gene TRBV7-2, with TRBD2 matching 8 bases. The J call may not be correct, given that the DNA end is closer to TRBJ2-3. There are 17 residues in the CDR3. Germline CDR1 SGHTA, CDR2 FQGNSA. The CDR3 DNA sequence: TGTGCCAGCAGCTTAACCCCCAGCGGGAGAGCTGAAGATACGCAGTATTTT. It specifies CASSLTPSGRAEDTQYF.

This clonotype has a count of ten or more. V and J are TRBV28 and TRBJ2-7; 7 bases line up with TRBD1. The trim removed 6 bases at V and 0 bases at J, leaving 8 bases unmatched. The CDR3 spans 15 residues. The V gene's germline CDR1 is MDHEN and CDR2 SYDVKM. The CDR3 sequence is CASREIRQGSYEQYF. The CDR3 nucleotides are TGTGCCAGCAGAGAGATCCGACAGGGCTCCTACGAGCAGTACTTC.

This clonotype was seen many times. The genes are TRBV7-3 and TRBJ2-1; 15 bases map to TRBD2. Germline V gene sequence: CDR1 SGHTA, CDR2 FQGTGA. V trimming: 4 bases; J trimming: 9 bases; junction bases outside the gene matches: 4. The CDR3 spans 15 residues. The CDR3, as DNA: TGTGCCAGCAGCTCCGGGGGACTAGCGGGAGGTGAGCAGTTCTTC. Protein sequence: CASSSGGLAGGEQFF.

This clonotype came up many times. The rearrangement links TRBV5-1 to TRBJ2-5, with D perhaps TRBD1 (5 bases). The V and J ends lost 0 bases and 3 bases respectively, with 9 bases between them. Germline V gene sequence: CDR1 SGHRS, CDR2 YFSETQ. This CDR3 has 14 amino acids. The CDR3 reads CASSLGQIEETQYF. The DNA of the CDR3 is TGCGCCAGCAGCTTGGGACAGATCGAAGAGACCCAGTACTTC.

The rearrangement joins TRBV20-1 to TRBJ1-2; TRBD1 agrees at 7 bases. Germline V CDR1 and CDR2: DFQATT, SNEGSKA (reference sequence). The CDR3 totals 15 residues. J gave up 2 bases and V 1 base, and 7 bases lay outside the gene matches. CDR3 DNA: TGCAGTGCTAGAGTGGGGGAGGGGGCGAACTATGGCTACACCTTC. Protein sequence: CSARVGEGANYGYTF.

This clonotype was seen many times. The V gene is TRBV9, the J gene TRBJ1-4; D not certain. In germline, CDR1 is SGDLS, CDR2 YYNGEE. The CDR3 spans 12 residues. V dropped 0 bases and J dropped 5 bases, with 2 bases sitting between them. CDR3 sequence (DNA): TGTGCCAGCAGCGTAGACAATGAAAAACTGTTTTTT. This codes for CASSVDNEKLFF.

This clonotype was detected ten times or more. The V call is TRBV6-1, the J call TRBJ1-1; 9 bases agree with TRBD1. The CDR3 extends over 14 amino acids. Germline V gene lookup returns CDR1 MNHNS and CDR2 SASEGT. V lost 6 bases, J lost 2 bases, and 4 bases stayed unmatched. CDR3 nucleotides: TGTGCCAGCAGGCAGACAGGGGGAAACACTGAAGCTTTCTTT. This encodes CASRQTGGNTEAFF.

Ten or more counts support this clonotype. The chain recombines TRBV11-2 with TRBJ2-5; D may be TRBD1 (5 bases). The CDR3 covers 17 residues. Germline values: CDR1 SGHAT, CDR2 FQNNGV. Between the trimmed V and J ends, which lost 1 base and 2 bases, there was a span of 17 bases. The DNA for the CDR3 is TGTGCCAGCAGCTTAGGCCTGGGAACAGGCGTTCAAGAGACCCAGTACTTC. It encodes CASSLGLGTGVQETQYF.

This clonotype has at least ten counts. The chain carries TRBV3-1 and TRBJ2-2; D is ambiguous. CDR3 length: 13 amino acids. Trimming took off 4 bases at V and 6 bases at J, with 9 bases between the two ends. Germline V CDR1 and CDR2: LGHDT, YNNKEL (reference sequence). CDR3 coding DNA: TGTGCCAGCAGCCTCTGGTCTGCCGGGGAGCTGTTTTTT. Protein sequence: CASSLWSAGELFF.

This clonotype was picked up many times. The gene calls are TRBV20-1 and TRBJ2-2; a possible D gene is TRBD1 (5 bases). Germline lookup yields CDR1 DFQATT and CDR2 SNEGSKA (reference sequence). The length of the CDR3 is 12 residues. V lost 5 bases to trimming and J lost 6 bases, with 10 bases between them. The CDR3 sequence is CSAWTRSGELFF. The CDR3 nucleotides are TGCAGTGCTTGGACACGGTCCGGGGAGCTGTTTTTT.

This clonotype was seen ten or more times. CDR3 sequence: CASSRTGDTDEQFF. The CDR3 coding sequence is TGTGCCAGCAGTCGGACAGGGGATACGGATGAGCAGTTCTTC. The chain joins TRBV27 to TRBJ2-1; 9 nucleotides line up with TRBD1. The germline CDR1 and CDR2 sequences are MNHEY and SMNVEV (reference sequence). The CDR3 runs 14 residues. V shed 5 bases, J shed 8 bases, and the junction held 7 bases outside the gene matches.

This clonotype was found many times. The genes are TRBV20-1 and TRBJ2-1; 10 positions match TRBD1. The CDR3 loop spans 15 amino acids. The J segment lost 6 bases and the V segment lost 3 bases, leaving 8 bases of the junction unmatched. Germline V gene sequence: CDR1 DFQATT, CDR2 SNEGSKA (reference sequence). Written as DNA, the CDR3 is TGCAGTGCTAGTCCCGGGACAGGGGTTGGCAATGAGCAGTTCTTC. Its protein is CSASPGTGVGNEQFF.

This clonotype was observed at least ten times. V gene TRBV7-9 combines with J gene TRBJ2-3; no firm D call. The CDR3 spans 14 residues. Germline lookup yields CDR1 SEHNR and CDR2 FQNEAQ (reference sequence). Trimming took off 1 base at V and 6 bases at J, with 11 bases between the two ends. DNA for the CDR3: TGTGCCAGCAGCTTAGGCGGTAGCTCGGATACGCAGTATTTT. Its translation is CASSLGGSSDTQYF.

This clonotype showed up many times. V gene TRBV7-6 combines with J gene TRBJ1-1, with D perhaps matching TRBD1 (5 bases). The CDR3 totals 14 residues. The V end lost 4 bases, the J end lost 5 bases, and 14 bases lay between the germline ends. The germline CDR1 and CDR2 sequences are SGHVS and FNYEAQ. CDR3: CASSSQDTGTEAFF. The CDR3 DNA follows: TGTGCCAGCAGCTCCCAGGACACCGGGACTGAAGCTTTCTTT.

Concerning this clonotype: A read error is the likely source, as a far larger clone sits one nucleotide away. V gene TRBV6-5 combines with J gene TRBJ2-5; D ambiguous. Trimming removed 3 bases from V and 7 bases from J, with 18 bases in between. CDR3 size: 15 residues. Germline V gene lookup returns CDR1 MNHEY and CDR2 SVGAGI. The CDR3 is CASSYDRAGGLTQYF. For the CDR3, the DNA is TGTGCCAGCAGTTATGACCGGGCTGGCGGTCTGACCCAGTACTTC.

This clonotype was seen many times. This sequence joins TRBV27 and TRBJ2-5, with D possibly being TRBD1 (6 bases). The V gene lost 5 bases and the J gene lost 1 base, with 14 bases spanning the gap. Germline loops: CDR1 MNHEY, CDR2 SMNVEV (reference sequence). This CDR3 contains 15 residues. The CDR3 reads CASSPTWTVQETQYF. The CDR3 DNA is TGTGCCAGCAGTCCAACATGGACAGTCCAAGAGACCCAGTACTTC.